This entry concerns a single T cell receptor beta chain. Its antigen is unidentified. Germline assignment: CDR1 DFQATT and CDR2 SNEGSKA (reference sequence). The V end lost 3 bases, the J end lost 5 bases, and 11 bases lay between the germline ends. The length of the CDR3 is 13 residues. This record belongs to a study of identical twins. Study results and limitations: Out-of-frame alpha sequences common to twins exhibited an excess of low generation probability.

TCRdb processed the 5' RACE reads anew with MiXCR; each CDR3 protein has one entry. The repertoire has hundreds of thousands of distinct CDR3 sequences, around a sixth of them found once; the top ten carry about an eighth. The same sample was also studied in work on T cells expressing NK-cell markers. As reported in that work: Most of the eight sequenced donors tested HCMV-seropositive; one tested seronegative. In roughly 6 donors, dominant CD3+CD56+NKG2C+ clones formed roughly 1.0-7.5% of CD8+ cells. Topping the CD3+CD56-NKG2C+ fraction as well were these clonotypes, in several donors.

The V call is TRBV20-1, the J call TRBJ1-5; tentatively, D is TRBD1 (5 bases). This sequence was found in a woman between 18 and 29 years old in good health. Source material: PBMCs. Here the CDR3 DNA reads TGCAGTGCTAGTGGGGCAGCAGATCAGCCCCAGCATTTT. It is translated as CSASGAADQPQHF.